In its sample, the clone carrying this TCR beta chain was seen once. The data derive from a study of T cell changes during pregnancy in multiple sclerosis. Some clones are missing from TCRdb's copy, which holds only in-frame ones; the method was immunoSEQ multiplex PCR. The sample lists approximately 88,000 clones, roughly 92% occurring once. The source is a female donor with multiple sclerosis, enrolled in a pregnancy study. The input for sequencing was peripheral blood, taken in the first trimester of pregnancy.

CDR3: CASSLLSGGSSPLHF. The CDR3 bases are TGTGCCAGCAGCTTACTTTCAGGGGGATCATCACCCCTCCACTTT. The chain couples TRBV7-9 to TRBJ1-6, with 7 bases that match TRBD1. Germline assignment: CDR1 SEHNR and CDR2 FQNEAQ (reference sequence). The CDR3 contains 15 residues. V gave up 2 bases and J gave up 10 bases; unmatched junction bases: 8. Full variable domain (rest looked up from reference TRBV7-9 and TRBJ1-6): DTGVSQNPRHKITKRGQNVTFRCDPISEHNRLYWYRQTLGQGPEFLTYFQNEAQLEKSRLLSDRFSAERPKGSFSTLEIQRTEQGDSAMYLCASSLLSGGSSPLHFGNGTRLTVT.